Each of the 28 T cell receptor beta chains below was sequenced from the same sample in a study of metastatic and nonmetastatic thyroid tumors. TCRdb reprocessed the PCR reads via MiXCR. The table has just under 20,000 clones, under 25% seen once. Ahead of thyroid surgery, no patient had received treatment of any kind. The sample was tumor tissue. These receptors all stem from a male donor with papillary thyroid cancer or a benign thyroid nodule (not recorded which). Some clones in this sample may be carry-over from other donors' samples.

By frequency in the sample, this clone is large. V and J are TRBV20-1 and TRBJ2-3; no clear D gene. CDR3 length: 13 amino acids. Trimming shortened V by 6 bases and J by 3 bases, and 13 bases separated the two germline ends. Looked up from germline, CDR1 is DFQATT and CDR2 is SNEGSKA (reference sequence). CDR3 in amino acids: CSALPLSTDTQYF. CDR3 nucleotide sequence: TGCAGTGCCTTACCCTTGAGTACAGATACGCAGTATTTT.

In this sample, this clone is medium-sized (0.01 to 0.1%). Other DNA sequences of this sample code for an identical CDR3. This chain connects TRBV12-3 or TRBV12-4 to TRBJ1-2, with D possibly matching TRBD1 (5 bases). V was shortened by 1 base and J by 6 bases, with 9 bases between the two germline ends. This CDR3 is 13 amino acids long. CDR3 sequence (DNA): TGTGCCAGCAGTTTAGGGGGGGTGAATGGCTACACCTTC. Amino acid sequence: CASSLGGVNGYTF.

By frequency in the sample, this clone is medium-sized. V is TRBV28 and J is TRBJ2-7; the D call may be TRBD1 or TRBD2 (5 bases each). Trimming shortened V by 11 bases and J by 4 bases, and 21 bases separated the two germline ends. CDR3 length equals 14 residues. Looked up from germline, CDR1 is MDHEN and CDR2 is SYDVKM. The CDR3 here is CAGSEGTDIYEQYF. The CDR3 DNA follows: TGTGCCGGCTCCGAAGGGACGGATATTTACGAGCAGTACTTC.

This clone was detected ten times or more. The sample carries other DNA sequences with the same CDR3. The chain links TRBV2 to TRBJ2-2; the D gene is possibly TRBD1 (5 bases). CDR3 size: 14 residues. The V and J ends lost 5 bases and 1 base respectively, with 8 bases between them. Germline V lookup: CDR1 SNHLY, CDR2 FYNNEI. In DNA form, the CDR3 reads TGTGCCAGCAGTTGGACACAGAACACCGGGGAGCTGTTTTTT. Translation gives CASSWTQNTGELFF.

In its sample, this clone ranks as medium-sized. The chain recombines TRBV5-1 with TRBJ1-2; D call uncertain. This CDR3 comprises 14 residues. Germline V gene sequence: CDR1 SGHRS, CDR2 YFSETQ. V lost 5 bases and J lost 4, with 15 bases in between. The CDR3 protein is CASSPGEGIYGYTF. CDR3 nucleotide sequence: TGCGCCAGCAGTCCCGGTGAGGGAATCTATGGCTACACCTTC.

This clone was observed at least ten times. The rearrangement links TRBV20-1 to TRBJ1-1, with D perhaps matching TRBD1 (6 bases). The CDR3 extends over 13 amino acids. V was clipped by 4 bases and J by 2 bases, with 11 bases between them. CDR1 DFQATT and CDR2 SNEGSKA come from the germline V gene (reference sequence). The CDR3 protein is CSAKDRTNTEAFF. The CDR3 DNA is TGCAGTGCTAAAGACAGGACAAACACTGAAGCTTTCTTT.

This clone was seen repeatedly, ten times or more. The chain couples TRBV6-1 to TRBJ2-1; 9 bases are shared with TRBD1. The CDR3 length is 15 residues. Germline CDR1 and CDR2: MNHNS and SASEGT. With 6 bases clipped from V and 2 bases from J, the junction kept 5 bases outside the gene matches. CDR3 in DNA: TGTGCCAGCAGCCTGACAGGGGGTACCTACAATGAGCAGTTCTTC. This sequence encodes CASSLTGGTYNEQFF.

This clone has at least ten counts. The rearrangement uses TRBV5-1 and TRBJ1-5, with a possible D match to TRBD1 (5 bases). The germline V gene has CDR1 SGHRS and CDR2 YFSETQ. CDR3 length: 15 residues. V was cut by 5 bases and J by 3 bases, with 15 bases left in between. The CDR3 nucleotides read TGCGCCAGCAGGGTAGGGACTTCTGACAATCAGCCCCAGCATTTT. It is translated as CASRVGTSDNQPQHF.

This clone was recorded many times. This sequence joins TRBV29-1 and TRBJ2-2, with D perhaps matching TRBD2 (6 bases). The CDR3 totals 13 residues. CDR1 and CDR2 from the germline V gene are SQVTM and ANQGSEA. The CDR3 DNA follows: TGCAGGTACTCGCGGGAGAACACCGGGGAGCTGTTTTTT. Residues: CRYSRENTGELFF.

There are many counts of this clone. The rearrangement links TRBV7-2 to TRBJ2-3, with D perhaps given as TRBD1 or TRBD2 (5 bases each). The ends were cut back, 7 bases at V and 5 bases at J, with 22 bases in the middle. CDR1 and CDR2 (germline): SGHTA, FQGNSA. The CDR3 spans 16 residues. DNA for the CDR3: TGTGCCAGCACCTCTAGGGGTTTTGGGGCGGGAGATACGCAGTATTTT. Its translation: CASTSRGFGAGDTQYF.

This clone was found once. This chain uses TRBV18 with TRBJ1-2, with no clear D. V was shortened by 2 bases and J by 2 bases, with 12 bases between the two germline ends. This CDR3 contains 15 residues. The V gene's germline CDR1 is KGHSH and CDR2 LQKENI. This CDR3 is CASSPGYPANYGYTF. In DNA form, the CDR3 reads TGTGCCAGCTCACCAGGGTATCCAGCCAACTATGGCTACACCTTC.

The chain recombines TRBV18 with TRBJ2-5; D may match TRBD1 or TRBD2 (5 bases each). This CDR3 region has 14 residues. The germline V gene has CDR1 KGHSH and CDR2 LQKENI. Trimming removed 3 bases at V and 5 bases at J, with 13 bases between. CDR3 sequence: CASSPLGAWETQYF. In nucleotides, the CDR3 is TGTGCCAGCTCACCTCTCGGGGCCTGGGAGACCCAGTACTTC.

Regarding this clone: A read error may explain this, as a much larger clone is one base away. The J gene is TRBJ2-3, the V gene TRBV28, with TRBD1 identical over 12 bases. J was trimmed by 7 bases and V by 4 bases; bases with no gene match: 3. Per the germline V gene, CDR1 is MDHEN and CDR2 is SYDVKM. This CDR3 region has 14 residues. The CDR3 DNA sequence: TGTGCCAGCAGTTCGGGACAGGGGGCCTATACGCAGTATTTT. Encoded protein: CASSSGQGAYTQYF. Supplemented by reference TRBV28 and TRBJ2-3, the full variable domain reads DVKVTQSSRYLVKRTGEKVFLECVQDMDHENMFWYRQDPGLGLRLIYFSYDVKMKEKGDIPEGYSVSREKKERFSLILESASTNQTSMYLCASSSGQGAYTQYFGPGTRLTVL.

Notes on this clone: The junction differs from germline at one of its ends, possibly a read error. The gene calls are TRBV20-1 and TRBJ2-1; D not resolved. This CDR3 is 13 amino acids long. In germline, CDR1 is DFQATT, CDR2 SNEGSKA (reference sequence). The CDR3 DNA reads TGCAGTGCTAGAGGTTTGGGTTGTAATGAGCATTTCTTC. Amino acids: CSARGLGCNEHFF.

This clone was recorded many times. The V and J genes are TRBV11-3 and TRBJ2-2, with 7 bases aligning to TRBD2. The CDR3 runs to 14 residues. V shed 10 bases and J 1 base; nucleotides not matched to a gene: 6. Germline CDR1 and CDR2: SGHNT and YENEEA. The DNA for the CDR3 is TGTGCCATTACTAGCGAAAAGAACACCGGGGAGCTGTTTTTT. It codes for CAITSEKNTGELFF.

The CDR3 DNA follows: TGTGCCAGCAGTTACGGACACTCGACTAGGCGGGGATTATACGAGCAGTACTTC. Translating it yields CASSYGHSTRRGLYEQYF. The chain joins TRBV6-5 to TRBJ2-7; D is perhaps TRBD2 (6 bases). Germline-derived CDR1 and CDR2 are MNHEY and SVGAGI. Deletions cut 2 bases from V and 4 bases from J, with 24 bases between. The CDR3 length is 18 residues.

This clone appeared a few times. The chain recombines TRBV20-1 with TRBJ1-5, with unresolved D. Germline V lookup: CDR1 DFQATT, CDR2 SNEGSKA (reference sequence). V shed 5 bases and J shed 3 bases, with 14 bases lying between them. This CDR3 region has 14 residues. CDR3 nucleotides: TGCAGTGCTCCATCCACAGATAACAATCAGCCCCAGCATTTT. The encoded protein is CSAPSTDNNQPQHF.

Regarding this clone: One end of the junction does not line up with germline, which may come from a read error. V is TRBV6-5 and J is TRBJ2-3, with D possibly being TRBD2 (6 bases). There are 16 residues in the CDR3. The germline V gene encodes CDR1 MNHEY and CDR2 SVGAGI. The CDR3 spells CARSYHGTLRTDTQYF. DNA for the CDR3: TGTGCCAGAAGTTACCACGGGACTCTGAGAACAGATACGCAGTATTTT.

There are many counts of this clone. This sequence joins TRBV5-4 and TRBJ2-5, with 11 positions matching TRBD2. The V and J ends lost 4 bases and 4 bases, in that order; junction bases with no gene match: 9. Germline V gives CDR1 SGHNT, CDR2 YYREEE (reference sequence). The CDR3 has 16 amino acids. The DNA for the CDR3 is TGTGCCAGCAGCCTATATACTAGCGGGAGACGAGAGACCCAGTACTTC. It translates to CASSLYTSGRRETQYF.

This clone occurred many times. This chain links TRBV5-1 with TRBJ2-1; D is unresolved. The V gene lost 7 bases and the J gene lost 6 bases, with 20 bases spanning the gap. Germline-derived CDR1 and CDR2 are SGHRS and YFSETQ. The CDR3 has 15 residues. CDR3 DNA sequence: TGCGCCAGCCATAACCCGGGTCTTGAGGCCAATGAGCAGTTCTTC. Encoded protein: CASHNPGLEANEQFF.

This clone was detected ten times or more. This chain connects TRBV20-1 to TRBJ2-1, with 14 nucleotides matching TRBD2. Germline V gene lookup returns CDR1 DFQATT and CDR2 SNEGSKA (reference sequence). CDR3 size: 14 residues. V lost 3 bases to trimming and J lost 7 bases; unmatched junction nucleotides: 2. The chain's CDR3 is CSARGTSGRNEQFF. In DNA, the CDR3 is TGCAGTGCTAGGGGGACTAGCGGGAGAAATGAGCAGTTCTTC.

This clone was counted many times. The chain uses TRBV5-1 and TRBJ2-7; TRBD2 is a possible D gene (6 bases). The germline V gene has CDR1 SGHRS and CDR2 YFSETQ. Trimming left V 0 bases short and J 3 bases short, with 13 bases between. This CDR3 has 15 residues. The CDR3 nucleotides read TGCGCCAGCAGCTTGGGGGGGACTGGGCTCTACGAGCAGTACTTC. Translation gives CASSLGGTGLYEQYF.

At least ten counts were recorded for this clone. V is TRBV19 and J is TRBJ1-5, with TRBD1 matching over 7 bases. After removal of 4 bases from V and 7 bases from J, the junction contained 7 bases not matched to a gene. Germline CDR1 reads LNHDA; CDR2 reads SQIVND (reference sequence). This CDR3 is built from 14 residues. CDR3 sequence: CASSNYRGGQPQHF. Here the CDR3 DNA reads TGTGCCAGTAGTAACTACAGGGGCGGACAGCCCCAGCATTTT.

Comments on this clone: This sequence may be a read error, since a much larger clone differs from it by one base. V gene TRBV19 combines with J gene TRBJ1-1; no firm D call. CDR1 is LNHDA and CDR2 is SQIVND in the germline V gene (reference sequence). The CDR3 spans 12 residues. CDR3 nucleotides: TGTGCCGGTAGGATCGGTATGCGTGGAGCTTTCTTT. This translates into CAGRIGMRGAFF.

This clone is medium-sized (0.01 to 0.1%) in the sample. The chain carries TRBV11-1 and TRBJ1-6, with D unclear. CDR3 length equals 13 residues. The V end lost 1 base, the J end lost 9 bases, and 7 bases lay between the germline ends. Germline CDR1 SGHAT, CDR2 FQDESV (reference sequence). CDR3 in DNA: TGTGCCAGCAGCTTAGAGGCCCGTTCACCCCTCCACTTT. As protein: CASSLEARSPLHF.

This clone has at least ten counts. The CDR3 DNA reads as TGTGCCAGCAGCAGTAGCAGTGTCAGGGCCTATGGCTACACCTTC. Amino acid sequence: CASSSSSVRAYGYTF. This sequence joins TRBV5-4 and TRBJ1-2; tentatively, D is TRBD1 (5 bases). Germline assignment: CDR1 SGHNT and CDR2 YYREEE (reference sequence). The CDR3 runs 15 residues. The V gene lost 4 bases and the J gene lost 4 bases, with 17 bases spanning the gap.

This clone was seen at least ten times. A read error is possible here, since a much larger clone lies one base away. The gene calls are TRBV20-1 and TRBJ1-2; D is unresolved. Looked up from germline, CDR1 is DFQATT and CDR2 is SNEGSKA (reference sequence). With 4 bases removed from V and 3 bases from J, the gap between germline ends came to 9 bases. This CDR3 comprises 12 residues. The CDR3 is CSANEVDYGYTF. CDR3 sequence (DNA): TGCAGTGCTAACGAGGTGGACTATGGCTACACCTTC.

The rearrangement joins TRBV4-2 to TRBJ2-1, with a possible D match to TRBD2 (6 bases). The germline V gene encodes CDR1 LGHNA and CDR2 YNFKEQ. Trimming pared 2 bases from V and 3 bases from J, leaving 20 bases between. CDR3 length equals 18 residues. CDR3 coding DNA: TGTGCCAGCAGCCAACGGGGAGGAGCTTTTTCTATCTACAATGAGCAGTTCTTC. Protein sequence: CASSQRGGAFSIYNEQFF.